Sequencing of this T cell receptor (beta chain) was carried out in a study of blood T cell repertoires in COVID-19. For the study at large: The United States, Italy and Spain supplied acute and convalescent COVID-19 samples. From T cells, B-cell-depleted T cells, or PBMCs came the material, which was cDNA or gDNA.

CDR1 and CDR2 from the germline V gene are MDHEN and SYDVKM. The length of the CDR3 is 12 residues. The V end lost 5 bases, the J end lost 8 bases, and 9 bases lay between the germline ends. Only in-frame clones appear in the TCRdb table, and some are missing; sequencing was by immunoSEQ multiplex PCR. The sample lists about 44,000 clones; 80% to 90% were seen once. The sequencing input was peripheral blood. This clonotype was sampled from a man between 65 and 80 years old with active COVID-19. The rearrangement joins TRBV28 to TRBJ1-4; D remains ambiguous. Here the CDR3 DNA reads TGTGCCAGCAGTCAAAGAGAGGAAAAACTGTTTTTT. Translating gives CASSQREEKLFF. Filled out from reference TRBV28 and TRBJ1-4, the complete variable domain reads DVKVTQSSRYLVKRTGEKVFLECVQDMDHENMFWYRQDPGLGLRLIYFSYDVKMKEKGDIPEGYSVSREKKERFSLILESASTNQTSMYLCASSQREEKLFFGSGTQLSVL.